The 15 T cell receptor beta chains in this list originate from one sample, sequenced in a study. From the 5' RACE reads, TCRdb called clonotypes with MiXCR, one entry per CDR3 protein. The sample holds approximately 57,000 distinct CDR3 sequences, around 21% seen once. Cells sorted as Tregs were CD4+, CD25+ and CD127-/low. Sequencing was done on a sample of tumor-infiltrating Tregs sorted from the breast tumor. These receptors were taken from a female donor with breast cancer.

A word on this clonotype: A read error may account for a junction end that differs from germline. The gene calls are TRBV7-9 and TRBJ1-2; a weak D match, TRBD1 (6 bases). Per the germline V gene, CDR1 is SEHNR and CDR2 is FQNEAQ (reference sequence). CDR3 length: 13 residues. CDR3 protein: CASSLQGTYAYTF. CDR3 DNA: TGTGCCAGCAGCTTACAGGGGACCTATGCCTACACCTTC. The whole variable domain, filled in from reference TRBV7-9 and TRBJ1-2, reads DTGVSQNPRHKITKRGQNVTFRCDPISEHNRLYWYRQTLGQGPEFLTYFQNEAQLEKSRLLSDRFSAERPKGSFSTLEIQRTEQGDSAMYLCASSLQGTYAYTFGSGTRLTVV.

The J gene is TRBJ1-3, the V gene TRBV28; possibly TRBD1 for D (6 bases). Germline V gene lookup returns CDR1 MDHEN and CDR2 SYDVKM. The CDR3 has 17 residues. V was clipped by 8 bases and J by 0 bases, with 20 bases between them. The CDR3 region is CASSSAGTPDSGNTIYF. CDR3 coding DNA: TGTGCCAGCTCTTCGGCCGGGACACCGGACTCTGGAAACACCATATATTTT. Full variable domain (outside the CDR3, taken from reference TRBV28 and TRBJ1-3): DVKVTQSSRYLVKRTGEKVFLECVQDMDHENMFWYRQDPGLGLRLIYFSYDVKMKEKGDIPEGYSVSREKKERFSLILESASTNQTSMYLCASSSAGTPDSGNTIYFGEGSWLTVV.

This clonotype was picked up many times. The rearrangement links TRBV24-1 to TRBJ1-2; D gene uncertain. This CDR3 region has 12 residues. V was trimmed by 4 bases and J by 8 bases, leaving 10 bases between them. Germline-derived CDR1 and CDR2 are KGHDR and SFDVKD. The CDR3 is CATSDPNRGYTF. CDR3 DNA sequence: TGTGCCACCAGTGACCCCAATCGAGGCTACACCTTC.

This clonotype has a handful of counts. CDR3 protein: CSGQLLNTEAFF. The CDR3 bases are TGCAGCGGACAGCTCTTGAACACTGAAGCTTTCTTT. The genes are TRBV29-1 and TRBJ1-1, with D possibly being TRBD1 (5 bases). This CDR3 comprises 12 residues. CDR1 and CDR2 (germline): SQVTM, ANQGSEA. Trimming removed 7 bases at V and 0 bases at J, with 9 bases between.

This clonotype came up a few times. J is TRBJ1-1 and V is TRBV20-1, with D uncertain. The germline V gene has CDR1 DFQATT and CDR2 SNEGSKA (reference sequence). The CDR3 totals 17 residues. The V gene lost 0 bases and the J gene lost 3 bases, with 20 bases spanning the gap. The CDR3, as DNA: TGCAGTGCTAGAGATCCCAGGAGAGGCGTATTGGACACTGAAGCTTTCTTT. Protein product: CSARDPRRGVLDTEAFF.

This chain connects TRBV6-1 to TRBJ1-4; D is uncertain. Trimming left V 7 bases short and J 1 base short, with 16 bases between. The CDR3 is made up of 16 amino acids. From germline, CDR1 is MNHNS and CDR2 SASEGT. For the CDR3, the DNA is TGTGCCAGCACCCGGGCCCTGCTGGAAACTAATGAAAAACTGTTTTTT. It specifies CASTRALLETNEKLFF.

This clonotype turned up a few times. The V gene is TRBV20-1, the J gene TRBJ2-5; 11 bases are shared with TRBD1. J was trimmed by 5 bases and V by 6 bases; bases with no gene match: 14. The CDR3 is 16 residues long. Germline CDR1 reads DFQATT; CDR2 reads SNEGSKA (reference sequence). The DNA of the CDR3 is TGCAGTGCCAATGGCCCGGGACAGGGGGTTACGGAGACCCAGTACTTC. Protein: CSANGPGQGVTETQYF.

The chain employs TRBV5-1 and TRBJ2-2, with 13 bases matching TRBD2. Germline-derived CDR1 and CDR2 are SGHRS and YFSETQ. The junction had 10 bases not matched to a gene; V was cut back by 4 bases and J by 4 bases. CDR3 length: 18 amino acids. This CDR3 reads CASSELAGGPAGTGELFF. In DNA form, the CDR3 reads TGCGCCAGCAGCGAACTAGCGGGAGGGCCGGCTGGCACCGGGGAGCTGTTTTTT.

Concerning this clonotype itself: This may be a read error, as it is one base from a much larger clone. CDR3 in amino acids: CASSPIQTSGRAYTGELSF. CDR3 DNA sequence: TGCGCCAGCAGCCCCATTCAGACTAGCGGGAGGGCCTACACCGGGGAGCTGTCTTTT. The chain couples TRBV5-1 to TRBJ2-2, with TRBD2 identical over 14 bases. This CDR3 is built from 19 residues. Germline V CDR1 and CDR2: SGHRS, YFSETQ.

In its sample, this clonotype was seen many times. The chain's CDR3 is CAWSVRGGGLANQPQHF. CDR3 nucleotides: TGTGCCTGGAGTGTACGAGGTGGAGGCCTAGCCAATCAGCCCCAGCATTTT. The V call is TRBV30, the J call TRBJ1-5, with D uncertain. This CDR3 region has 17 residues. CDR1 and CDR2 (germline): GTSNPN, SVGIG (reference sequence). V lost 0 bases and J 3 bases, leaving 18 bases between the germline ends.

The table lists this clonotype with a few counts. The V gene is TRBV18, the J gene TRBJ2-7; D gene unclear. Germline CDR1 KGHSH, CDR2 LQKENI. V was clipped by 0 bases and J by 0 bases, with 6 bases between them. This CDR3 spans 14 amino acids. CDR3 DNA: TGTGCCAGCTCACCACCAGGGTTCTCCTACGAGCAGTACTTC. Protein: CASSPPGFSYEQYF. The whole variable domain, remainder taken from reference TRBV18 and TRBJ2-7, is NAGVMQNPRHLVRRRGQEARLRCSPMKGHSHVYWYRQLPEEGLKFMVYLQKENIIDESGMPKERFSAEFPKEGPSILRIQQVVRGDSAAYFCASSPPGFSYEQYFGPGTRLTVT.

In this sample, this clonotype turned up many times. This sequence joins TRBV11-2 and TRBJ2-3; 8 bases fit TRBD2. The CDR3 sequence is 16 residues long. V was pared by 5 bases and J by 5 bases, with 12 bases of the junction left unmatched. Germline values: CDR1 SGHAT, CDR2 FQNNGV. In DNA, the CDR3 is TGTGCCAGCAGCCGAGGTCTGACTAGCGTGCAAGATACGCAGTATTTT. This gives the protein CASSRGLTSVQDTQYF.

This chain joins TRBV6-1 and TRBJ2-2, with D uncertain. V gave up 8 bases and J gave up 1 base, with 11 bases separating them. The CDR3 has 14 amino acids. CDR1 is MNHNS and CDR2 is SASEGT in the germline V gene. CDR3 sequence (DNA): TGTGCCAGCGTAGGTAGAATGAACACCGGGGAGCTGTTTTTT. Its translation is CASVGRMNTGELFF.

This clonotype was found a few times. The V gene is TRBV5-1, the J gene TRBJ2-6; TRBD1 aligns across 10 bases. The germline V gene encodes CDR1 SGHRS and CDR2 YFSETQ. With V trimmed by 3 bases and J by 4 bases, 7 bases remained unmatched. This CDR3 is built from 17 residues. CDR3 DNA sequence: TGCGCCAGCAGCTCGACAGGGGGCGCGAGAGGGGCCAACGTCCTGACTTTC. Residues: CASSSTGGARGANVLTF.

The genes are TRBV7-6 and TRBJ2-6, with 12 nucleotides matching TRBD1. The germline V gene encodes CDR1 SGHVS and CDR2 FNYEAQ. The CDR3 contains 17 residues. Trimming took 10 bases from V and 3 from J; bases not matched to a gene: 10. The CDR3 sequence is CATSGTGGFGGANVLTF. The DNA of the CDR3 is TGTGCCACCTCCGGGACAGGGGGCTTCGGTGGGGCCAACGTCCTGACTTTC.